Below, 4 T cell receptor beta chains from the same sample are listed, as sequenced in a study of OX40 agonist ivuxolimab in advanced cancers. The method was immunoSEQ multiplex PCR; TCRdb's version includes in-frame clones alone and lacks a portion of them. This sample carries 50,000 to 65,000 clones, around nine tenths of them seen once, and the ten largest clones take approximately 0.8%. Source: CD4+ or CD8+ T cells sorted from blood, taken in a trial of the OX40 agonist ivuxolimab. These receptors came from an adult with an advanced solid tumor such as melanoma, head and neck, liver or kidney cancer.

V and J are TRBV6-5 and TRBJ2-3; D unresolved. CDR3 size: 15 residues. The ends were cut back, 2 bases at V and 0 bases at J, with 9 bases in the middle. The germline V gene has CDR1 MNHEY and CDR2 SVGAGI. As DNA, the CDR3 is TGTGCCAGCAGTTACACGTTGGAGAGCACAGATACGCAGTATTTT. Translated, it gives CASSYTLESTDTQYF.

This clone was observed once. The chain is built from TRBV28 and TRBJ2-5; D is perhaps TRBD2 (6 bases). V was trimmed by 7 bases and J by 5 bases, leaving 17 bases between them. From germline, CDR1 is MDHEN and CDR2 SYDVKM. There are 14 residues in the CDR3. This chain's CDR3 is CASTPGLRRETQYF. As DNA, the CDR3 is TGTGCCAGCACTCCGGGACTGAGGCGGGAGACCCAGTACTTC.

V is TRBV7-2 and J is TRBJ1-2; 7 bases map to TRBD1. From germline, CDR1 is SGHTA and CDR2 FQGNSA. The trim removed 2 bases at V and 4 bases at J, leaving 7 bases unmatched. The CDR3 contains 15 residues. CDR3 region: CASSLNAGTAYGYTF. The CDR3 coding sequence is TGTGCCAGCAGCTTAAATGCCGGGACAGCCTATGGCTACACCTTC. The full variable domain, its missing parts supplied by reference TRBV7-2 and TRBJ1-2, is GAGVSQSPSNKVTEKGKDVELRCDPISGHTALYWYRQSLGQGLEFLIYFQGNSAPDKSGLPSDRFSAERTGGSVSTLTIQRTQQEDSAVYLCASSLNAGTAYGYTFGSGTRLTVV.

The chain employs TRBV15 and TRBJ2-1; a weak D match, TRBD2 (8 bases). V lost 3 bases and J lost 8, with 29 bases in between. The CDR3 length is 19 residues. From germline, CDR1 is LNHNV and CDR2 YYDKDF (reference sequence). Here the CDR3 reads CATSRWGGLGTVSSDEQFF. As DNA, the CDR3 is TGTGCCACCAGCAGGTGGGGGGGACTAGGGACAGTCTCTTCGGATGAGCAGTTCTTC.